This T cell receptor beta chain appears in the sequencing data of a study of T cell responses to AZD1222 COVID-19 vaccine. General study findings and limits: Spike-specific TCR breadth and depth rose after two AZD1222 doses.

This CDR3 has 12 residues. Germline values: CDR1 SGHVS, CDR2 FNYEAQ. V was pared by 2 bases and J by 7 bases, with 8 bases between. This clone occurred a few times. What it binds is not known. Sequencing used immunoSEQ multiplex PCR; TCRdb keeps in-frame clones, though not all of them. The sample lists 90,000 to 150,000 clones, 80% to 90% occurring once. This sequence originates from an adult who received the AZD1222 COVID-19 vaccine. The source material was peripheral blood, sampled 28 days after the second AZD1222 dose. This chain connects TRBV7-6 to TRBJ2-5; no reliable D call. CDR3 nucleotides: TGTGCCAGCAGCTTAACCAGAGGGACCCAGTACTTC. It codes for CASSLTRGTQYF. Drawing the rest from reference TRBV7-6 and TRBJ2-5, the complete variable domain is GAGVSQSPRYKVTKRGQDVALRCDPISGHVSLYWYRQALGQGPEFLTYFNYEAQQDKSGLPNDRFSAERPEGSISTLTIQRTEQRDSAMYRCASSLTRGTQYFGPGTRLLVL.